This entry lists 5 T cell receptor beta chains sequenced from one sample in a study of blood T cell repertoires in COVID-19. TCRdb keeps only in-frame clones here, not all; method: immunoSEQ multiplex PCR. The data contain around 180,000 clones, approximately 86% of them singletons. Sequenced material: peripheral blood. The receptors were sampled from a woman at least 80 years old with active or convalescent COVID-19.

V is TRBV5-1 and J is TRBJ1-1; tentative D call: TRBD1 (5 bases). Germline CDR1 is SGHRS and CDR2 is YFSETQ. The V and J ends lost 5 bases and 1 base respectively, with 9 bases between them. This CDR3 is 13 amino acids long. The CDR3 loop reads CASRGRGNTEAFF. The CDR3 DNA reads TGCGCCAGCAGGGGGCGGGGGAACACTGAAGCTTTCTTT.

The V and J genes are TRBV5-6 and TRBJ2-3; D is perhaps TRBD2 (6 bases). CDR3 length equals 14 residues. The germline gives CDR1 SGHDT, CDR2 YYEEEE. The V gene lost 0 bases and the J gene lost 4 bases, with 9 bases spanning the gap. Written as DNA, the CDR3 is TGTGCCAGCAGCTTGGGCGGGACTCCAGATACGCAGTATTTT. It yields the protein CASSLGGTPDTQYF.

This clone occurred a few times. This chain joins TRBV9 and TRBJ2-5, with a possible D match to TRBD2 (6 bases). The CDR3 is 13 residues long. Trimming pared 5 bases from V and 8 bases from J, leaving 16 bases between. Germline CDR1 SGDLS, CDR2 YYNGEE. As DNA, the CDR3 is TGTGCCAGCAGTGGGACTCAAAGGGATACCCAGTACTTC. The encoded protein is CASSGTQRDTQYF.

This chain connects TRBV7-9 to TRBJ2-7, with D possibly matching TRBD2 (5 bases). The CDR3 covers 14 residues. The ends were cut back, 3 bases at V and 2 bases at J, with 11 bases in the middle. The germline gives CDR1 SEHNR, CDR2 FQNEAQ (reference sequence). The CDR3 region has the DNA TGTGCCAGCAGCTTTGGCCCGGGGACCTACGAGCAGTACTTC. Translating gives CASSFGPGTYEQYF.

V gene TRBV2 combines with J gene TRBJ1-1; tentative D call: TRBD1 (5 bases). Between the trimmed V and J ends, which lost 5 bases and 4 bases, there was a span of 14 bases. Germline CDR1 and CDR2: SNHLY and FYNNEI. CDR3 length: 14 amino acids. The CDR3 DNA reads TGTGCCAGCAGTTACCCGGGGGAGGGCACTGAAGCTTTCTTT. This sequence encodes CASSYPGEGTEAFF. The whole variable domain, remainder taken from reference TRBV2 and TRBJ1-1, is EPEVTQTPSHQVTQMGQEVILRCVPISNHLYFYWYRQILGQKVEFLVSFYNNEISEKSEIFDDQFSVERPDGSNFTLKIRSTKLEDSAMYFCASSYPGEGTEAFFGQGTRLTVV.